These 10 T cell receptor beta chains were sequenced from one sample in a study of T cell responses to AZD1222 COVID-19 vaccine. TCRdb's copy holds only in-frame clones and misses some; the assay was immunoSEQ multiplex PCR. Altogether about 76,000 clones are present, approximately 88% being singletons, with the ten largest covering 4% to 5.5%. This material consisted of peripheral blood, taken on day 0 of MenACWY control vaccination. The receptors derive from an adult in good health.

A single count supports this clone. The CDR3 DNA reads as TGCGCCAGCAGCTTCGTCAGCGAGGATAATTCACCCCTCCACTTT. Its protein product is CASSFVSEDNSPLHF. V is TRBV5-1 and J is TRBJ1-6, with unresolved D. V was trimmed by 2 bases and J by 5 bases, leaving 11 bases between them. The CDR3 has 15 residues. Germline V gene data show CDR1 as SGHRS and CDR2 as YFSETQ.

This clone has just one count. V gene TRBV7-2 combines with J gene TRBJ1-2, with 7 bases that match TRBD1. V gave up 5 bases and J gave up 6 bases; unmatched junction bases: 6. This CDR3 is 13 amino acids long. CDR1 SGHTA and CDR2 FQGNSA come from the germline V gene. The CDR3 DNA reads TGTGCCAGCAGCCCCGACAGGGTAAATGGCTACACCTTC. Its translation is CASSPDRVNGYTF.

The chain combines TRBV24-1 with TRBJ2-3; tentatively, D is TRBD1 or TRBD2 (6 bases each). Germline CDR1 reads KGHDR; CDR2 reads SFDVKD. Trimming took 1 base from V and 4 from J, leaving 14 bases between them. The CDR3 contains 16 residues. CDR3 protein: CATSDFQGGLADTQYF. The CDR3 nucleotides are TGTGCCACCAGTGATTTTCAAGGGGGGCTTGCAGATACGCAGTATTTT.

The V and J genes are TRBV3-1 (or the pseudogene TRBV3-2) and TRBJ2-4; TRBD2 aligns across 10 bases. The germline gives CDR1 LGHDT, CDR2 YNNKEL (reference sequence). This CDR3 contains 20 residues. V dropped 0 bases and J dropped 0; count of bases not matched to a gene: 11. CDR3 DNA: TGTGCCAGCAGCCAAGAATCCTGGCTAGCGGGGGAGGTAGCCAAAAACATTCAGTACTTC. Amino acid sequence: CASSQESWLAGEVAKNIQYF.

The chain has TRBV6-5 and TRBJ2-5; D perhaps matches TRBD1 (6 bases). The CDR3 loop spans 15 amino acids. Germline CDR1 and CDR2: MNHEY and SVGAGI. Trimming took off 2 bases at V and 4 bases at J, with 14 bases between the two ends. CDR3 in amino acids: CASSYRQGRSETQYF. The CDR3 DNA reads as TGTGCCAGCAGTTACAGGCAGGGGCGGTCAGAGACCCAGTACTTC.

The CDR3 protein is CASSLGVLSPLHF. The CDR3 bases are TGTGCCAGCAGTTTAGGGGTGTTGTCACCCCTCCACTTT. This chain connects TRBV27 to TRBJ1-6; no definite D call. Trimming removed 2 bases at V and 10 bases at J, with 9 bases between. The CDR3 is 13 residues long. Germline V gene sequence: CDR1 MNHEY, CDR2 SMNVEV (reference sequence).

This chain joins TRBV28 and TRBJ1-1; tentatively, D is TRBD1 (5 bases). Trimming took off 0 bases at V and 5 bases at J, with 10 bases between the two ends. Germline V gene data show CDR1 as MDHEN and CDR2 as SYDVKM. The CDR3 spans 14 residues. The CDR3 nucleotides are TGTGCCAGCAGTTTATGGGGGCGCGATACTGAAGCTTTCTTT. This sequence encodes CASSLWGRDTEAFF.

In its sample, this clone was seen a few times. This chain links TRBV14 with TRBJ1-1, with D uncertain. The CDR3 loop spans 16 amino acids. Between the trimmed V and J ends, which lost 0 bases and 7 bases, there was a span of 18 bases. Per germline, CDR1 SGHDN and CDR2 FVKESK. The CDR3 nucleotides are TGTGCCAGCAGCCAAGATCAAGGGTACCCTCGAAGTGAAGCTTTCTTT. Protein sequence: CASSQDQGYPRSEAFF.

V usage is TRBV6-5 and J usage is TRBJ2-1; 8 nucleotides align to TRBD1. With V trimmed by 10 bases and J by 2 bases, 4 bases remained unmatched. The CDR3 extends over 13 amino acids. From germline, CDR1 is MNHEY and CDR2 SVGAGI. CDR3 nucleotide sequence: TGTGCCACCAGGGACAGGACCTACAATGAGCAGTTCTTC. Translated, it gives CATRDRTYNEQFF.

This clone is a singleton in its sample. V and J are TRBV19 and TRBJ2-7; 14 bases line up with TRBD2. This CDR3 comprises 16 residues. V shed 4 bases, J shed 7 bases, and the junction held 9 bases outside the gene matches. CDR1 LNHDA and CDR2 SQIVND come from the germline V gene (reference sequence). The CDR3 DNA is TGTGCCAGTAGTACTCGGACTAGCGGGAGGTTGGATGAGCAGTACTTC. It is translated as CASSTRTSGRLDEQYF.